Listed below are T cell receptor beta chains from one sample, sequenced in a study of vaccination and CD4 T cells after COVID-19. Their target antigens are unknown. TCRdb fed the PCR reads into MiXCR, producing one record per CDR3 protein. The sample lists roughly 12,000 distinct CDR3 sequences, 61% seen once, with around 14% in the top ten. The sample consisted of CD4+ T cells from blood, cultured in vitro. The receptors were sampled from a human donor who had recovered from COVID-19. CDR3s leave out the opening cysteine and the closing phenylalanine or tryptophan. D genes are given only for firm matches. Clone size is stated in some rows and not others, as once, few, many or a class when expanded.

V,D,size,J,length,CDR3
TRBV30,NA,once,TRBJ2-5,13,AWSALDRIQETQY
TRBV20-1,TRBD2,NA,TRBJ2-3,12,SAREAGGVDTQY
TRBV7-9,NA,NA,TRBJ2-7,11,ASAQDGPYEQY
TRBV19,NA,NA,TRBJ2-5,14,ASSIRSGLRQETQY
TRBV5-1,NA,NA,TRBJ1-6,12,ASSLGSPSSPLH
TRBV28,NA,NA,TRBJ1-2,13,ASSPTRLGNYGYT
TRBV20-1,NA,NA,TRBJ1-4,10,SGRYQMQKLF
TRBV20-1,NA,few,TRBJ1-1,12,SARAGGWNTEAF
TRBV28,NA,few,TRBJ1-5,10,ASSEGDQPQH
TRBV28,NA,NA,TRBJ2-3,10,ATAGATGTQY
TRBV7-2,NA,few,TRBJ1-5,13,ASSLVYGGVQPQH
TRBV19,NA,few,TRBJ1-2,13,ASSIVVRRSNGYT
TRBV7-9,NA,NA,TRBJ2-5,12,ASSLQQGEETQY
TRBV30,NA,NA,TRBJ1-5,11,AWSVQLSQPQH
TRBV7-3,TRBD2,NA,TRBJ2-1,11,ASSLRTSDEQF
TRBV20-1,NA,NA,TRBJ1-5,11,SASGGRSDSRY
TRBV12-3/TRBV12-4,TRBD2,few,TRBJ2-2,10,ASGTSNGELF
TRBV6-5,NA,few,TRBJ1-4,12,ASSLIRAGEKLF
TRBV5-1,NA,NA,TRBJ1-2,12,ASSLSGGNYGYT
TRBV12-3/TRBV12-4,NA,NA,TRBJ2-5,13,ASSPIRGAGETQY
TRBV6-5,TRBD1,NA,TRBJ2-1,13,ASSYFGTGKNEQF
TRBV28,TRBD2,NA,TRBJ2-3,12,AIGGRISTDTQY
TRBV28,NA,NA,TRBJ1-5,11,ASSYTAGQPQH
TRBV5-1,NA,once,TRBJ1-2,14,ASSYTQGKFNYGYT
TRBV21-1,NA,NA,TRBJ2-3,14,ASSKAKGLVADTQY
TRBV27,TRBD1,NA,TRBJ1-5,12,ASSSDRFNQPQH
TRBV6-5,TRBD1,NA,TRBJ2-3,14,ASSYGQGAYTDTQY
TRBV7-3,TRBD2,few,TRBJ2-1,13,ASSLGLAGYNEQF
TRBV20-1,TRBD1,NA,TRBJ2-1,12,SADRTGGRDEQF
TRBV27,TRBD1,NA,TRBJ1-5,14,ASSKTGTGWDQPQH
TRBV6-1,NA,NA,TRBJ2-1,13,ASSEQGPSYNEQF
TRBV10-2,TRBD1,NA,TRBJ1-5,15,ASSEPRTGGVHQPQH
TRBV19,TRBD2,medium-sized,TRBJ2-7,12,ASSISGRAYEQY
TRBV21-1,NA,NA,TRBJ2-2,14,ASSKDRTGNTGELF
TRBV6-2/TRBV6-3,NA,NA,TRBJ1-5,13,ASSYFRSSNQPQH
TRBV2,NA,NA,TRBJ2-5,12,ASGRSVGWETQY
TRBV27,NA,NA,TRBJ2-3,15,ASSPPGLASSTDTQY
TRBV20-1,NA,NA,TRBJ1-2,9,SMRQARGYT
TRBV28,NA,NA,TRBJ2-2,13,ASRGVSGGPGELF
TRBV7-3,NA,few,TRBJ1-1,11,ASSRSREFEAF
TRBV7-8,NA,NA,TRBJ2-2,12,ASSLGLNTGELF
TRBV7-2,NA,NA,TRBJ2-5,13,ASNVPEAYQETQY
TRBV21-1,NA,NA,TRBJ2-1,15,ASSNSGGSSSYNEQF
TRBV7-2,TRBD2,NA,TRBJ2-1,13,ASSSPGRHYNEQF